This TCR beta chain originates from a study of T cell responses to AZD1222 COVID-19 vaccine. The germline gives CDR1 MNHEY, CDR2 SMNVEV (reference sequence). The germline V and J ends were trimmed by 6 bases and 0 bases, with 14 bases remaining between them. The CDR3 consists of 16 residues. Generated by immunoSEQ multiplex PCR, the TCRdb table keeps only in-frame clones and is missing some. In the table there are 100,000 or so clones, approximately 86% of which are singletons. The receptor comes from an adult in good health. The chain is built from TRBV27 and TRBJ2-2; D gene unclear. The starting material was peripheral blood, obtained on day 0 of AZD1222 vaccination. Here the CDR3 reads CASSLMLSANTGELFF. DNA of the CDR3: TGTGCCAGCAGCCTAATGCTTTCAGCGAACACCGGGGAGCTGTTTTTT.